This T cell receptor beta chain was sequenced during a study of T cell clones after liver transplantation. The wider study: Samples came from ITN030ST, which attempted immunosuppression withdrawal within 2 years of liver transplantation.

Here immunoSEQ multiplex PCR was the method, and the copy in TCRdb shows in-frame clones only, minus some. This table has several thousand clones, roughly 79% appearing once. The germline V gene encodes CDR1 LNHDA and CDR2 SQIVND (reference sequence). The CDR3 consists of 13 residues. Trimming at V came to 5 bases and at J to 6 bases, leaving 6 bases not matched to a gene. Sequences were derived from CD8+ T cells from blood, sampled before liver transplant. The sequence was obtained from a human donor who received a liver transplant. V and J are TRBV19 and TRBJ2-7; 8 bases line up with TRBD1. This chain's CDR3 is CASSLGQGGEQYF. CDR3 sequence (DNA): TGTGCCAGTAGTCTTGGACAGGGCGGCGAGCAGTACTTC.